This TCR beta chain is drawn from a study of blood T cell repertoires in COVID-19. Across the whole study: COVID-19 samples collected from the United States, Italy and Spain covered acute and convalescent phases. The cDNA or gDNA used as material had been derived from T cells, B-cell-depleted T cells, or PBMCs.

Participants had their cohort set by participant-reported clinical history. Some clones are missing from TCRdb's copy, which holds only in-frame ones; the method was immunoSEQ multiplex PCR. The sample shows 200,000 to 250,000 clones, 65% to 90% of them seen only once. V lost 3 bases and J 7 bases, leaving 12 bases between the germline ends. CDR1 LNHDA and CDR2 SQIVND come from the germline V gene (reference sequence). This CDR3 is built from 13 residues. This TCR came from a woman in her thirties or forties with acute COVID-19. The source material was PBMCs or T cells enriched from blood (not recorded which). J is TRBJ1-2 and V is TRBV19; D may be TRBD1 (5 bases). In nucleotides, the CDR3 is TGTGCCAGTAGTATTCGGGGGAGTCGTGGCTACACCTTC. Amino acids: CASSIRGSRGYTF.